Listed here is a single TCR beta chain. Per the authors' pipeline: Amplification with reference gene primers provided the estimates of nucleated cell counts. TCRdb's table, derived via immunoSEQ multiplex PCR, lists solely in-frame clones and lacks some. V and J calls and clone size are those listed in that table; D and trimming were worked out from the DNA. The sample carries around 52,000 clones, 82% recorded once. This sample was included in a study of blood T cell repertoires in COVID-19. In the study overall: The cDNA or gDNA used as material had been derived from T cells, B-cell-depleted T cells, or PBMCs.

V lost 4 bases and J lost 4, with 11 bases in between. This CDR3 contains 13 residues. Germline V gene data show CDR1 as SGHNT and CDR2 as YYREEE (reference sequence). The sample taken for sequencing was peripheral blood. The gene calls are TRBV5-4 and TRBJ1-2; possible D gene TRBD1, 5 bases. The TCR originated in a woman in her sixties with acute or convalescent COVID-19. The chain's CDR3 is CASSPQDGYGYTF. CDR3 sequence (DNA): TGTGCCAGCAGCCCACAGGACGGCTATGGCTACACCTTC. The whole variable domain, filled in from reference TRBV5-4 and TRBJ1-2, reads ETGVTQSPTHLIKTRGQQVTLRCSSQSGHNTVSWYQQALGQGPQFIFQYYREEENGRGNFPPRFSGLQFPNYSSELNVNALELDDSALYLCASSPQDGYGYTFGSGTRLTVV.